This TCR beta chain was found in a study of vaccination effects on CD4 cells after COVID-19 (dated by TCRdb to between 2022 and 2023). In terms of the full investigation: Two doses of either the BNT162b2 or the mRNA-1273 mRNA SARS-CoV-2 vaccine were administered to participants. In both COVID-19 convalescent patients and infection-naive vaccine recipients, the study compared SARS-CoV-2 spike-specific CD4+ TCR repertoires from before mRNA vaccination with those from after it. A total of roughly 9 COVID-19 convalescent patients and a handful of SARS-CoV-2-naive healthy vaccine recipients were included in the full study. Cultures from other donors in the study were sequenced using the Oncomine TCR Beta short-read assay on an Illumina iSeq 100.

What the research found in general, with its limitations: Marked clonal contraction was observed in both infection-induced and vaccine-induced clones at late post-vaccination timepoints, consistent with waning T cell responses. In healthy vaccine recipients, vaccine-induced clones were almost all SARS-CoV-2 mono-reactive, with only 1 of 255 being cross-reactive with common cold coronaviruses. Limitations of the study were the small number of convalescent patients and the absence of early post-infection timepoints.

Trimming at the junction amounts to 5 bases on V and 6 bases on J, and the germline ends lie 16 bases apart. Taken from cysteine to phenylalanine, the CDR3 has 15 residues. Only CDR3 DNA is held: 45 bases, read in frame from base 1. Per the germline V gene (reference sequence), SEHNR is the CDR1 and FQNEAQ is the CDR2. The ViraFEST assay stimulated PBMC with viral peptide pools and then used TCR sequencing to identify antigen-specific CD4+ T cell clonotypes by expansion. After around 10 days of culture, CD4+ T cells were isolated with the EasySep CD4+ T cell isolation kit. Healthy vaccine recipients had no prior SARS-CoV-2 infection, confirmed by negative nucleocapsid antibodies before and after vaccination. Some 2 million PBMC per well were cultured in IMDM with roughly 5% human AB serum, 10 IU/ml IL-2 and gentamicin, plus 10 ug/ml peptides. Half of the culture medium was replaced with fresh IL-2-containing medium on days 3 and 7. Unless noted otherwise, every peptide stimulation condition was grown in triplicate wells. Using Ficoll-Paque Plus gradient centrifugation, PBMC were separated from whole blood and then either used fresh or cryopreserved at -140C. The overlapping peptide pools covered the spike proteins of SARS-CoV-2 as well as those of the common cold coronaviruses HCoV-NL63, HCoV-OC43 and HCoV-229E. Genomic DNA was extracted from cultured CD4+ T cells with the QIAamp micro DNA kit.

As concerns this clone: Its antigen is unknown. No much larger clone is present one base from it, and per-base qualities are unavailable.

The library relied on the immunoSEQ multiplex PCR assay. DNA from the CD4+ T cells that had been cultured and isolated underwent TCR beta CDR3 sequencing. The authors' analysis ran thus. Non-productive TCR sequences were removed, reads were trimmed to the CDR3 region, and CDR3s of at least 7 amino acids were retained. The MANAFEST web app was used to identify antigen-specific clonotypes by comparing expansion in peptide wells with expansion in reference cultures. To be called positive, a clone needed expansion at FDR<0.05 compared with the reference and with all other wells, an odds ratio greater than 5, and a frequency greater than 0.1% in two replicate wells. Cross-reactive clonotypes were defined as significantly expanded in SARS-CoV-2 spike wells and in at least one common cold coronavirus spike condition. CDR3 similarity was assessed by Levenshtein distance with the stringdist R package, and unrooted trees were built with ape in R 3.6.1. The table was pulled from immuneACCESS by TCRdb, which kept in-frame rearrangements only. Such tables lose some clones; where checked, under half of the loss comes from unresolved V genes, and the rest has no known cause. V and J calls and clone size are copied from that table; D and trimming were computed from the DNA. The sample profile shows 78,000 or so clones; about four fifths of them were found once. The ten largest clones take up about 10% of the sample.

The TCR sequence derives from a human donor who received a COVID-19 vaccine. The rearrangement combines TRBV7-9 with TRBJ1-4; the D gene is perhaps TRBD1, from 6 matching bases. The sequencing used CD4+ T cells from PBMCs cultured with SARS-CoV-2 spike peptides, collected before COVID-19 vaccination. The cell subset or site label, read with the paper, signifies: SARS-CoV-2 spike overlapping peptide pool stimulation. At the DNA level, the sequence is TGTGCCAGCAGCGTCATACAGGGTTCTCATGAAAAACTGTTTTTT. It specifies CASSVIQGSHEKLFF.